This T cell receptor beta chain was found in a study of blood T cell repertoires in COVID-19. Across the study: PBMCs, B-cell-depleted T cells, or T cells provided the cDNA or gDNA that made up the material.

Assay used: immunoSEQ multiplex PCR; TCRdb lists only in-frame clones, some missing. The profile covers 35,000 to 50,000 clones, with roughly 83% appearing a single time and about 25% taken by the ten largest. This receptor was identified in a human donor with acute or convalescent COVID-19. The donor label of this sample is uncertain. Material: peripheral blood.

Here the CDR3 DNA reads TGTGCCAGCAGTGAGAGTTGGACTAGCGCCGGGGAGCTGTTTTTT. As protein: CASSESWTSAGELFF. The chain has TRBV2 and TRBJ2-2, with 9 bases lining up with TRBD2. Germline V CDR1 and CDR2: SNHLY, FYNNEI. The CDR3 runs 15 residues. Unmatched junction bases numbered 5, after V lost 3 bases and J lost 6 bases.